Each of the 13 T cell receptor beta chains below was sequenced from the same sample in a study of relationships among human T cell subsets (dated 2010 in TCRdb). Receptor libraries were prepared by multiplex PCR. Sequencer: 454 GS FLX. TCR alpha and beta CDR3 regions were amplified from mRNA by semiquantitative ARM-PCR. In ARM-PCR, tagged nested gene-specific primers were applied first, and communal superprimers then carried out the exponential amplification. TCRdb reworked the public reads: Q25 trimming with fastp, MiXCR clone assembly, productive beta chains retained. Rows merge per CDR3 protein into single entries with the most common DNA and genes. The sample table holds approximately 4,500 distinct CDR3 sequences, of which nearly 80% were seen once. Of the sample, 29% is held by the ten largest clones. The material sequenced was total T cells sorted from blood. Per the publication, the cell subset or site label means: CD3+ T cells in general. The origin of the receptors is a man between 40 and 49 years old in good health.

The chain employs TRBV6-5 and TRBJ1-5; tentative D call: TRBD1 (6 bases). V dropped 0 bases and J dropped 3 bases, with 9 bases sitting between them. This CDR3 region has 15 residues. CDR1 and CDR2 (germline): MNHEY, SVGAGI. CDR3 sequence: CASSYSGQINQPQHF. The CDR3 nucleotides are TGTGCCAGCAGTTACTCCGGACAGATCAATCAGCCCCAGCATTTT.

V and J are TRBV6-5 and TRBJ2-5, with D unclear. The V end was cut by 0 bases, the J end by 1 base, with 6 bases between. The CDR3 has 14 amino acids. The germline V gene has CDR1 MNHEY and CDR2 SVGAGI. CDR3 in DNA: TGTGCCAGCAGTTACTCTGCACTCCAAGAGACCCAGTACTTC. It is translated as CASSYSALQETQYF.

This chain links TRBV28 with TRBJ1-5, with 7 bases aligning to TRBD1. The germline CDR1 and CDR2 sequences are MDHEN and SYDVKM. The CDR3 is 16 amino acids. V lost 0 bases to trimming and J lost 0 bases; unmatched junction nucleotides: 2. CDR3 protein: CASSLWAGGSNQPQHF. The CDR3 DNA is TGTGCCAGCAGTTTATGGGCAGGGGGTAGCAATCAGCCCCAGCATTTT.

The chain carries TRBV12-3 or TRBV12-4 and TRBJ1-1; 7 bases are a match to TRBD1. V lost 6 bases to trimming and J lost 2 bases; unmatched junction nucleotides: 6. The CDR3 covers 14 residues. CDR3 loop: CASSRGTANTEAFF. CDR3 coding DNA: TGTGCCAGCAGCAGAGGGACAGCAAACACTGAAGCTTTCTTT.

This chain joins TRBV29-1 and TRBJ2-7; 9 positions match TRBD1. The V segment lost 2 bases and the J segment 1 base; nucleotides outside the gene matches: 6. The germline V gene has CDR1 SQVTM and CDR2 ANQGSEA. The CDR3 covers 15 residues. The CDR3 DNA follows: TGCAGCGTTGAACCTACGGGACAGGGTTCCTACGAGCAGTACTTC. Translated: CSVEPTGQGSYEQYF.

The CDR3 DNA sequence: TGCAGCGCCGACAGAAGGGGCGAGCAGTACTTC. The encoded protein is CSADRRGEQYF. V usage is TRBV29-1 and J usage is TRBJ2-7; possible D gene TRBD1, 5 bases. From germline, CDR1 is SQVTM and CDR2 ANQGSEA. V lost 7 bases and J lost 6, with 13 bases in between. This CDR3 spans 11 amino acids.

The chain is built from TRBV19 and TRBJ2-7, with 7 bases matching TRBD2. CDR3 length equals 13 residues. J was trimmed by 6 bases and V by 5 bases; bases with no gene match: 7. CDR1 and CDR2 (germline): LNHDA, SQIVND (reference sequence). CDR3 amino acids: CASSSTSSCEQYF. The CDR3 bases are TGTGCCAGTAGTTCGACTAGCAGCTGCGAGCAGTACTTC.

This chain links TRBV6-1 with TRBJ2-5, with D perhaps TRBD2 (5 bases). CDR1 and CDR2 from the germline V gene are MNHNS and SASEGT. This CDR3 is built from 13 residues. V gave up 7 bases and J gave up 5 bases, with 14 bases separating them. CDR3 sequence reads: CASNESGRETQYF. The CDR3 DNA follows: TGTGCCAGCAACGAAAGCGGCAGGGAGACCCAGTACTTC.

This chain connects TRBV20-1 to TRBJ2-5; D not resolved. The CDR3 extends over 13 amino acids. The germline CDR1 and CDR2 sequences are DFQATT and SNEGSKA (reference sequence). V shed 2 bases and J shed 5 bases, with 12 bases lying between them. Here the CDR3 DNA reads TGCAGTGCTAGATTGGGCTTGCGGGAGACCCAGTACTTC. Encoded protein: CSARLGLRETQYF.

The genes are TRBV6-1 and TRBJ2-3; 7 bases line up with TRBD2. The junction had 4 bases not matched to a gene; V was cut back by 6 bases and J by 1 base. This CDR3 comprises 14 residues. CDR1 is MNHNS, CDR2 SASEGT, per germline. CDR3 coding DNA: TGTGCCAGCAGGAAAGCGGGGCGCACAGATACGCAGTATTTT. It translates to CASRKAGRTDTQYF.

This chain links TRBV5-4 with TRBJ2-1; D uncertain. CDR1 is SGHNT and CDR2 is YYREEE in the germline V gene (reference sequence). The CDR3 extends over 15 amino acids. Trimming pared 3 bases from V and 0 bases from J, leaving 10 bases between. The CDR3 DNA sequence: TGTGCCAGCAGCTCCGCGTATAGCTCCTACAATGAGCAGTTCTTC. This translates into CASSSAYSSYNEQFF.

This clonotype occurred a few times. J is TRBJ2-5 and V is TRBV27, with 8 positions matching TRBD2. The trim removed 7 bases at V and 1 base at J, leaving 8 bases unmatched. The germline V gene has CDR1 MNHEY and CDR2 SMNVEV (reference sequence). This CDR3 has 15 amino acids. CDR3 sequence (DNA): TGTGCCAGCACCTCTCGGGGGGGGCGCCAAGAGACCCAGTACTTC. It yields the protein CASTSRGGRQETQYF.

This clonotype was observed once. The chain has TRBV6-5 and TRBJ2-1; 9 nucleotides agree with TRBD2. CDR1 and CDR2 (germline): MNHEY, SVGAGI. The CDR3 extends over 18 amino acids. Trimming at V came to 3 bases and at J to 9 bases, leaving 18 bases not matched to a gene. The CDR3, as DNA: TGTGCCAGCAGTTATTCGGGGGCTAGCGGGACGTACTCAAGTGAGCAGTTCTTC. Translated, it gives CASSYSGASGTYSSEQFF.